The clone carrying this T cell receptor (beta chain) has only a few counts. These data are taken from a study of molecular identifiers for immune sequencing clone quantification. Trimming took off 7 bases at V and 2 bases at J, with 18 bases between the two ends. The CDR3 contains 15 residues. The germline V gene encodes CDR1 MNHEY and CDR2 SVGAGI. TCRdb re-analysed the PCR reads in MiXCR, keeping a single row per CDR3 protein. The sample lists 400,000 to 600,000 distinct CDR3 sequences; around 23% were seen once. This chain uses TRBV6-5 with TRBJ2-7; tentative D call: TRBD2 (6 bases). The sample taken for sequencing was naive CD8+ T cells from blood, with Jurkat cell RNA spiked in. Documented subset: FACS-sorted CD8+CD4-CCR7+CD45RA+ naive T cells. This sequence originates from a human donor in good health. Some libraries in this study had Jurkat cell RNA spiked in. CDR3 bases: TGTGCCAGCACCACCTACTCGGGGGTGACCTACGAGCAGTACTTC. Translation gives CASTTYSGVTYEQYF.